This is a list of T cell receptor beta chains from one sample in a study of CD8 T cells in Susac syndrome. One entry per CDR3 protein results from TCRdb running MiXCR on the immunoSEQ multiplex PCR reads. The sample has about 84,000 distinct CDR3 sequences; 95% to 97% are singletons. Sequencing used CD8+ T cells from PBMCs. Receptor source: a human donor with Susac syndrome. CDR3s include the opening cysteine and the closing phenylalanine or tryptophan. The D gene is left open where the match is weak. Not all rows give a size; the values are once, few, many and, for expanded clones, a class.

v_gene: TRBV6-2/TRBV6-3; abundance: -; d_gene: -; j_gene: TRBJ2-6; CDR3aa: CASSCDWSSGANVLTF; CDR3nt: TGTGCCAGCAGTTGCGACTGGTCCTCTGGGGCCAACGTCCTGACTTTC
v_gene: TRBV7-9; abundance: -; d_gene: -; j_gene: TRBJ2-7; CDR3aa: CASSLSDGSSYEQYF; CDR3nt: TGTGCCAGCAGCTTAAGTGACGGCAGCTCCTACGAGCAGTACTTC
v_gene: TRBV15; abundance: -; d_gene: TRBD2; j_gene: TRBJ2-1; CDR3aa: CATKIELGLANEQFF; CDR3nt: TGTGCCACCAAAATCGAGTTGGGACTAGCTAATGAGCAGTTCTTC
v_gene: TRBV4-1; abundance: -; d_gene: TRBD2; j_gene: TRBJ2-3; CDR3aa: CASRGGGSTDTQYF; CDR3nt: TGCGCCAGCAGGGGCGGGGGGAGCACAGATACGCAGTATTTT
v_gene: TRBV19; abundance: -; d_gene: -; j_gene: TRBJ2-1; CDR3aa: CASSIGAGPEQFF; CDR3nt: TGTGCCAGTAGTATAGGAGCGGGTCCTGAGCAGTTCTTC
v_gene: TRBV30; abundance: -; d_gene: TRBD1; j_gene: TRBJ1-1; CDR3aa: CAWSPPDRRDTEAFF; CDR3nt: TGTGCCTGGAGTCCGCCGGACAGGCGGGACACTGAAGCTTTCTTT
v_gene: TRBV30; abundance: -; d_gene: -; j_gene: TRBJ2-3; CDR3aa: CALTPAGTSSTDTQYF; CDR3nt: TGTGCCTTAACCCCGGCCGGGACATCCAGCACAGATACGCAGTATTTT
v_gene: TRBV29-1; abundance: -; d_gene: -; j_gene: TRBJ2-1; CDR3aa: CSVGDSLYWQFF; CDR3nt: TGCAGCGTTGGGGACTCCCTCTATTGGCAGTTCTTC
v_gene: TRBV18; abundance: -; d_gene: TRBD2; j_gene: TRBJ2-1; CDR3aa: CASSPLKGQAGVGQFF; CDR3nt: TGTGCCAGCTCACCTCTCAAGGGCCAAGCGGGAGTAGGGCAGTTCTTC
v_gene: TRBV7-8; abundance: once; d_gene: TRBD2; j_gene: TRBJ2-3; CDR3aa: CASSQRTSGSSTDTQYF; CDR3nt: TGTGCCAGCAGCCAGCGCACTAGCGGTTCTAGCACAGATACGCAGTATTTT
v_gene: TRBV5-1; abundance: -; d_gene: -; j_gene: TRBJ1-1; CDR3aa: CASSVDSGGGTEAFF; CDR3nt: TGCGCCAGCAGCGTGGACAGCGGGGGCGGCACTGAAGCTTTCTTT
v_gene: TRBV5-6; abundance: -; d_gene: -; j_gene: TRBJ2-4; CDR3aa: CASSGVTEGIQYF; CDR3nt: TGTGCCAGCAGCGGGGTCACCGAGGGCATTCAGTACTTC
v_gene: TRBV19; abundance: once; d_gene: TRBD2; j_gene: TRBJ2-2; CDR3aa: CATPKTSGVTGELFF; CDR3nt: TGTGCCACCCCAAAAACTAGCGGAGTTACCGGGGAGCTGTTTTTT
v_gene: TRBV11-2; abundance: -; d_gene: -; j_gene: TRBJ2-1; CDR3aa: CASSYRGQGVYNEQFF; CDR3nt: TGTGCCAGCAGCTACCGGGGGCAGGGGGTCTACAATGAGCAGTTCTTC
v_gene: TRBV30; abundance: once; d_gene: -; j_gene: TRBJ2-7; CDR3aa: CAWSVRFEPYEQYF; CDR3nt: TGTGCCTGGAGTGTACGGTTCGAACCCTACGAGCAGTACTTC
v_gene: TRBV15; abundance: -; d_gene: -; j_gene: TRBJ2-1; CDR3aa: CATTNPLVSEHNEQFF; CDR3nt: TGTGCCACCACCAATCCCCTTGTTAGCGAGCACAATGAGCAGTTCTTC
v_gene: TRBV20-1; abundance: -; d_gene: -; j_gene: TRBJ2-1; CDR3aa: CSARMAGVNEQFF; CDR3nt: TGCAGTGCTAGAATGGCCGGGGTCAATGAGCAGTTCTTC
v_gene: TRBV5-4; abundance: -; d_gene: TRBD1; j_gene: TRBJ1-2; CDR3aa: CASSLETGSGYTF; CDR3nt: TGTGCCAGCAGCTTGGAGACAGGGAGTGGCTACACCTTC
v_gene: TRBV10-3; abundance: -; d_gene: -; j_gene: TRBJ1-5; CDR3aa: CATRDIVPSVDQPQHF; CDR3nt: TGTGCCACACGGGACATAGTCCCCTCTGTGGATCAGCCCCAGCATTTT
v_gene: TRBV6-2/TRBV6-3; abundance: -; d_gene: TRBD2; j_gene: TRBJ2-1; CDR3aa: CASRPLLAGGLDEQFF; CDR3nt: TGTGCCAGCAGGCCCCTCCTAGCGGGAGGGCTTGATGAGCAGTTCTTC
v_gene: TRBV18; abundance: -; d_gene: -; j_gene: TRBJ1-1; CDR3aa: CASGRTSTEAFF; CDR3nt: TGTGCCAGCGGACGGACAAGCACTGAAGCTTTCTTT
v_gene: TRBV28; abundance: -; d_gene: -; j_gene: TRBJ2-7; CDR3aa: CASSLGTSGEQYF; CDR3nt: TGTGCCAGCAGTTTAGGGACTTCGGGCGAGCAGTACTTC
v_gene: TRBV20-1; abundance: -; d_gene: TRBD1; j_gene: TRBJ2-1; CDR3aa: CSARDRDRIYNEQFF; CDR3nt: TGCAGTGCTAGAGACCGGGACAGGATCTACAATGAGCAGTTCTTC
v_gene: TRBV25-1; abundance: -; d_gene: -; j_gene: TRBJ2-1; CDR3aa: CASSGGGGNNEQFF; CDR3nt: TGTGCCAGCAGTGGCGGAGGGGGGAACAATGAGCAGTTCTTC
v_gene: TRBV20-1; abundance: -; d_gene: TRBD1; j_gene: TRBJ2-5; CDR3aa: CSARDQGQGRTQYF; CDR3nt: TGCAGTGCTAGAGATCAAGGACAGGGTAGGACCCAGTACTTC
v_gene: TRBV9; abundance: -; d_gene: TRBD2; j_gene: TRBJ2-1; CDR3aa: CASSKGGGTGEQFF; CDR3nt: TGTGCCAGCAGCAAAGGCGGGGGAACGGGTGAGCAGTTCTTC
v_gene: TRBV6-5; abundance: -; d_gene: -; j_gene: TRBJ2-2; CDR3aa: CASFGQASTGELFF; CDR3nt: TGTGCCAGCTTCGGGCAGGCCAGTACCGGGGAGCTGTTTTTT
v_gene: TRBV6-4; abundance: once; d_gene: -; j_gene: TRBJ2-3; CDR3aa: CASSDGGDTQYF; CDR3nt: TGTGCCAGCAGTGACGGGGGTGATACGCAGTATTTT
v_gene: TRBV4-3; abundance: -; d_gene: -; j_gene: TRBJ1-1; CDR3aa: CASSQGRGNTEAFF; CDR3nt: TGCGCCAGCAGCCAAGGGAGGGGGAACACTGAAGCTTTCTTT
v_gene: TRBV18; abundance: -; d_gene: TRBD1; j_gene: TRBJ2-5; CDR3aa: CASSRGTGETQYF; CDR3nt: TGTGCCAGCTCACGCGGGACAGGGGAGACCCAGTACTTC
v_gene: TRBV20-1; abundance: -; d_gene: -; j_gene: TRBJ2-1; CDR3aa: CSAREKQTYNEQFF; CDR3nt: TGCAGTGCTAGAGAGAAGCAGACCTACAATGAGCAGTTCTTC
v_gene: TRBV20-1; abundance: -; d_gene: -; j_gene: TRBJ2-7; CDR3aa: CSARDNGRANEQYF; CDR3nt: TGCAGTGCTAGAGATAACGGGAGAGCCAACGAGCAGTACTTC
v_gene: TRBV4-3; abundance: -; d_gene: -; j_gene: TRBJ1-2; CDR3aa: CASSQDWTRGEGYTF; CDR3nt: TGCGCCAGCAGCCAAGATTGGACGAGAGGAGAAGGCTACACCTTC
v_gene: TRBV28; abundance: -; d_gene: TRBD1; j_gene: TRBJ2-5; CDR3aa: CASSSNDRVETQYF; CDR3nt: TGTGCCAGCAGTTCCAACGACAGGGTAGAGACCCAGTACTTC
v_gene: TRBV29-1; abundance: -; d_gene: TRBD2; j_gene: TRBJ2-3; CDR3aa: CSVERVETSVTDTQYF; CDR3nt: TGCAGCGTTGAAAGAGTAGAGACTAGCGTTACAGATACGCAGTATTTT
v_gene: TRBV20-1; abundance: -; d_gene: TRBD2; j_gene: TRBJ2-5; CDR3aa: CSASGGAEETQYF; CDR3nt: TGCAGTGCTAGCGGGGGGGCCGAAGAGACCCAGTACTTC
v_gene: TRBV3-1; abundance: -; d_gene: -; j_gene: TRBJ1-5; CDR3aa: CASSQGAGDQPQHF; CDR3nt: TGTGCCAGCAGCCAAGGGGCGGGAGATCAGCCCCAGCATTTT